Listed below are T cell receptor beta chains from one sample, sequenced in a study of blood T cell repertoires in COVID-19. Clones were read by immunoSEQ multiplex PCR, and TCRdb kept only the in-frame ones, dropping some. The sample lists under 200,000 clones; just over 90% were seen once. The sequencing input was peripheral blood. The receptors shown here come from a man aged 18 to 29 with acute or convalescent COVID-19. The CDR3 runs from the conserved cysteine through the conserved F or W. D genes are given only for firm matches. Clone size is given for some rows only: seen once, a few or many times, or a class if the clone is expanded.

j_call: TRBJ1-1; d_call: NA; cdr3_length: 13; clone_size: NA; v_call: TRBV27; cdr3_nt: TGTGCCAGCAGTTTCAGGGGAAACACTGAAGCTTTCTTT; cdr3_aa: CASSFRGNTEAFF
j_call: TRBJ2-5; d_call: NA; cdr3_length: 13; clone_size: NA; v_call: TRBV29-1; cdr3_nt: TGCAGCGCCCGGCGGACAGTTGGGGAGACCCAGTACTTC; cdr3_aa: CSARRTVGETQYF
j_call: TRBJ1-2; d_call: NA; cdr3_length: 12; clone_size: few; v_call: TRBV28; cdr3_nt: TGTGCCAGCAGTTCGGGGAACTATGGCTACACCTTC; cdr3_aa: CASSSGNYGYTF
j_call: TRBJ1-4; d_call: TRBD1; cdr3_length: 14; clone_size: NA; v_call: TRBV7-9; cdr3_nt: TGTGCCAGCAGCTGGACAGGGAGTAATGAAAAACTGTTTTTT; cdr3_aa: CASSWTGSNEKLFF
j_call: TRBJ2-2; d_call: TRBD2; cdr3_length: 15; clone_size: NA; v_call: TRBV7-2; cdr3_nt: TGTGCCAGCAGCTTTAAGGGGAGGGGCACCGGGGAGCTGTTTTTT; cdr3_aa: CASSFKGRGTGELFF
j_call: TRBJ2-1; d_call: NA; cdr3_length: 13; clone_size: NA; v_call: TRBV11-2; cdr3_nt: TGTGCCAGCAGCTTACGCGGGGCAAATGAGCAGTTCTTC; cdr3_aa: CASSLRGANEQFF
j_call: TRBJ2-2; d_call: NA; cdr3_length: 14; clone_size: NA; v_call: TRBV19; cdr3_nt: TGTGCCAGTAGTATAGATAGTGGCACCGGGGAGCTGTTTTTT; cdr3_aa: CASSIDSGTGELFF
j_call: TRBJ1-2; d_call: TRBD1; cdr3_length: 12; clone_size: NA; v_call: TRBV12-5; cdr3_nt: TGCCACCCGACGGGACAGCTATATGGCTACACCTTC; cdr3_aa: CHPTGQLYGYTF
j_call: TRBJ2-5; d_call: NA; cdr3_length: 13; clone_size: NA; v_call: TRBV10-3; cdr3_nt: TGTGCCATCAGCCGCGACAGCCAAGAGACCCAGTACTTC; cdr3_aa: CAISRDSQETQYF
j_call: TRBJ2-1; d_call: NA; cdr3_length: 16; clone_size: NA; v_call: TRBV28; cdr3_nt: TGTGCCAGCACCTCGGTTTGGGCTAGCGCCTACAATGAGCAGTTCTTC; cdr3_aa: CASTSVWASAYNEQFF
j_call: TRBJ1-4; d_call: NA; cdr3_length: 15; clone_size: NA; v_call: TRBV25-1; cdr3_nt: TGTGCCAGCAGTGAATCCGGTGGACACGACGAAAAACTGTTTTTT; cdr3_aa: CASSESGGHDEKLFF
j_call: TRBJ2-5; d_call: TRBD1; cdr3_length: 12; clone_size: NA; v_call: TRBV7-6; cdr3_nt: TGTGCCAGCAGCCTGGGACAGGAGACCCAGTACTTC; cdr3_aa: CASSLGQETQYF
j_call: TRBJ2-5; d_call: TRBD2; cdr3_length: 16; clone_size: NA; v_call: TRBV7-8; cdr3_nt: TGTGCCAGCGGATTATTGAGCGGGGAGGTGGGGGAGACCCAGTACTTC; cdr3_aa: CASGLLSGEVGETQYF
j_call: TRBJ2-7; d_call: TRBD1; cdr3_length: 13; clone_size: NA; v_call: TRBV4-1; cdr3_nt: TGCGCCAGCAGCTGGGGACAGGGGTACGAGCAGTACTTC; cdr3_aa: CASSWGQGYEQYF
j_call: TRBJ2-2; d_call: NA; cdr3_length: 17; clone_size: NA; v_call: TRBV29-1; cdr3_nt: TGCAGCGTTGCCAGGTCCGGAGGGGCAAAGAACACCGGGGAGCTGTTTTTT; cdr3_aa: CSVARSGGAKNTGELFF
j_call: TRBJ2-1; d_call: NA; cdr3_length: 10; clone_size: NA; v_call: TRBV12-3/TRBV12-4; cdr3_nt: TGTGCCAGCCGTGGCGGCCGGCAGTTCTTC; cdr3_aa: CASRGGRQFF